This passage covers 18 T cell receptor beta chains from one sample sequenced in a study of blood T cell repertoires in COVID-19. Generated by immunoSEQ multiplex PCR, the TCRdb table keeps only in-frame clones and is missing some. Among over 250,000 clones listed, roughly 80% were seen once. Sequencing was carried out using peripheral blood. All receptors derive from a woman in her fifties or sixties who had recovered from COVID-19.

This chain links TRBV7-9 with TRBJ2-3, with D perhaps TRBD1 (5 bases). Germline CDR1 and CDR2: SEHNR and FQNEAQ (reference sequence). V lost 3 bases and J lost 2, with 15 bases in between. CDR3 length equals 16 residues. CDR3 in amino acids: CASSFDTGATTDTQYF. CDR3 nucleotides: TGTGCCAGCAGCTTCGACACTGGGGCGACCACAGATACGCAGTATTTT. The full variable domain, completed using reference TRBV7-9 and TRBJ2-3, is DTGVSQNPRHKITKRGQNVTFRCDPISEHNRLYWYRQTLGQGPEFLTYFQNEAQLEKSRLLSDRFSAERPKGSFSTLEIQRTEQGDSAMYLCASSFDTGATTDTQYFGPGTRLTVL.

This clone was seen a handful of times. This rearrangement joins TRBV5-6 to TRBJ1-5; tentatively, D is TRBD1 (6 bases). V was clipped by 1 base and J by 3 bases, with 11 bases between them. Germline values: CDR1 SGHDT, CDR2 YYEEEE. The CDR3 is 15 amino acids. The CDR3 DNA reads as TGTGCCAGCAGCTTGACAGGGTTAAACAATCAGCCCCAGCATTTT. This gives the protein CASSLTGLNNQPQHF.

This clone was counted at least ten times. The rearrangement links TRBV7-3 to TRBJ2-3; no definite D call. This CDR3 is 12 amino acids long. V was pared by 5 bases and J by 6 bases, with 9 bases between. Germline V lookup: CDR1 SGHTA, CDR2 FQGTGA. The CDR3 here is CASSPTRDTQYF. For the CDR3, the DNA is TGTGCCAGCAGCCCAACGAGGGATACGCAGTATTTT. Full variable domain (remainder filled in from reference TRBV7-3 and TRBJ2-3): GAGVSQTPSNKVTEKGKYVELRCDPISGHTALYWYRQSLGQGPEFLIYFQGTGAADDSGLPNDRFFAVRPEGSVSTLKIQRTERGDSAVYLCASSPTRDTQYFGPGTRLTVL.

The chain joins TRBV6-2 or TRBV6-3 to TRBJ2-5, with D possibly TRBD1 on 6 matching bases. Per the germline V gene, CDR1 is MNHEY and CDR2 is SVGEGT. The CDR3 spans 15 residues. V was cut by 6 bases and J by 5 bases, with 19 bases left in between. CDR3 region: CASSHPSRGRETQYF. The CDR3, as DNA: TGTGCCAGCAGCCACCCCAGCAGGGGCAGGGAGACCCAGTACTTC.

This chain joins TRBV28 and TRBJ2-1; tentative D call: TRBD1 (5 bases). Germline lookup yields CDR1 MDHEN and CDR2 SYDVKM. Deletions cut 3 bases from V and 5 bases from J, with 14 bases between. This CDR3 spans 15 amino acids. CDR3 sequence (DNA): TGTGCCAGCAGTTTTAGACCCAGGGTAGACAATGAGCAGTTCTTC. It specifies CASSFRPRVDNEQFF.

This rearrangement joins TRBV5-1 to TRBJ2-7; 7 bases line up with TRBD1. CDR3 length equals 15 residues. Looked up from germline, CDR1 is SGHRS and CDR2 is YFSETQ. J gave up 0 bases and V 3 bases, and 6 bases lay outside the gene matches. In DNA form, the CDR3 reads TGCGCCAGCAGCTCCAGGACAGGCGCCTCCTACGAGCAGTACTTC. Translation: CASSSRTGASYEQYF. The complete variable domain, with remaining parts taken from reference TRBV5-1 and TRBJ2-7, reads KAGVTQTPRYLIKTRGQQVTLSCSPISGHRSVSWYQQTPGQGLQFLFEYFSETQRNKGNFPGRFSGRQFSNSRSEMNVSTLELGDSALYLCASSSRTGASYEQYFGPGTRLTVT.

This clone was seen more than once but under ten times. The chain joins TRBV30 to TRBJ2-3, with 11 positions matching TRBD2. V lost 0 bases, J lost 4 bases, and 9 bases stayed unmatched. This CDR3 contains 17 residues. The germline V gene has CDR1 GTSNPN and CDR2 SVGIG (reference sequence). The CDR3 reads CAWSVGVLAGASDTQYF. DNA of the CDR3: TGTGCCTGGAGTGTAGGAGTACTAGCGGGGGCTTCAGATACGCAGTATTTT.

This chain uses TRBV7-2 with TRBJ2-5, with TRBD2 identical over 10 bases. Germline CDR1 reads SGHTA; CDR2 reads FQGNSA. The CDR3 has 15 amino acids. The ends lost 2 bases at V and 2 bases at J; junction bases unmatched: 2. The CDR3 region has the DNA TGTGCCAGCAGCTTAACAGCGGGGGGGCAAGAGACCCAGTACTTC. This encodes CASSLTAGGQETQYF.

V and J are TRBV24-1 and TRBJ2-7; D is undetermined. Trimming removed 3 bases from V and 0 bases from J, with 5 bases in between. The CDR3 runs to 13 residues. Germline V gives CDR1 KGHDR, CDR2 SFDVKD. As DNA, the CDR3 is TGTGCCACCAGTGATCAGGTCTCCTACGAGCAGTACTTC. This encodes CATSDQVSYEQYF.

The chain is built from TRBV4-1 and TRBJ1-1; tentative D call: TRBD1 (6 bases). The CDR3 contains 16 residues. Germline V CDR1 and CDR2: MGHRA, YSYEKL. V lost 3 bases, J lost 4 bases, and 18 bases lay in between. The CDR3 region is CASSQLVGQGSTEAFF. The CDR3 bases are TGCGCCAGCAGCCAGCTAGTTGGGCAGGGGAGCACTGAAGCTTTCTTT.

The chain uses TRBV5-1 and TRBJ2-1; the match to TRBD2 covers 14 bases. Trimming took 4 bases from V and 0 from J; bases not matched to a gene: 3. Germline loops: CDR1 SGHRS, CDR2 YFSETQ. CDR3 length: 17 residues. The CDR3 nucleotides are TGCGCCAGCAGCCCCGGGACTAGCGGGGGCTCCTACAATGAGCAGTTCTTC. It specifies CASSPGTSGGSYNEQFF.

The rearrangement uses TRBV5-5 and TRBJ1-1, with TRBD1 matching over 10 bases. This CDR3 is built from 16 residues. J was trimmed by 4 bases and V by 3 bases; bases with no gene match: 9. Germline V gene data show CDR1 as SGHKS and CDR2 as YYEKEE (reference sequence). CDR3 residues: CASSSAGTGVFTEAFF. CDR3 sequence (DNA): TGTGCCAGCAGCTCAGCCGGGACAGGGGTTTTCACTGAAGCTTTCTTT.

The table lists this clone with a few counts. The chain joins TRBV11-2 to TRBJ2-1; possible D gene TRBD2, 6 bases. CDR1 and CDR2 (germline): SGHAT, FQNNGV. The ends were cut back, 1 base at V and 7 bases at J, with 11 bases in the middle. The CDR3 is 14 amino acids. CDR3: CASSLGGVINEQFF. DNA for the CDR3: TGTGCCAGCAGCTTAGGGGGGGTGATAAATGAGCAGTTCTTC.

This chain connects TRBV3-1 (or the pseudogene TRBV3-2) to TRBJ1-5, with D possibly being TRBD1 (6 bases). This CDR3 region has 16 residues. Germline CDR1 LGHDT, CDR2 YNNKEL (reference sequence). Trimming stripped 8 bases from V and 4 bases from J, with 21 bases between. The CDR3 coding sequence is TGTGCCAGCTCCGCCGGAACAGGGCTGTGGAATCAGCCCCAGCATTTT. Translation: CASSAGTGLWNQPQHF.

This chain uses TRBV6-2 or TRBV6-3 with TRBJ1-1; TRBD1 matches 7 bases. The junction had 6 bases not matched to a gene; V was cut back by 0 bases and J by 11 bases. Germline V gives CDR1 MNHEY, CDR2 SVGEGT. This CDR3 spans 13 amino acids. CDR3 in amino acids: CASSYSKGGAAFF. In nucleotides, the CDR3 is TGTGCCAGCAGTTACTCGAAAGGGGGCGCGGCTTTCTTT.

The chain employs TRBV5-4 and TRBJ2-3; maybe TRBD2 (6 bases). The length of the CDR3 is 14 residues. V shed 1 base and J shed 1 base, with 7 bases lying between them. Germline V gene sequence: CDR1 SGHNT, CDR2 YYREEE (reference sequence). As DNA, the CDR3 is TGTGCCAGCAGCTTGCCTAGCGGCACAGATACGCAGTATTTT. Encoded protein: CASSLPSGTDTQYF.

The rearrangement joins TRBV5-1 to TRBJ2-6; 7 bases match TRBD1. The CDR3 spans 15 residues. The trim removed 4 bases at V and 2 bases at J, leaving 3 bases unmatched. Germline V lookup: CDR1 SGHRS, CDR2 YFSETQ. The CDR3 loop reads CASSLTGAGANVLTF. DNA for the CDR3: TGCGCCAGCAGCCTTACAGGGGCTGGGGCCAACGTCCTGACTTTC.

This chain joins TRBV28 and TRBJ2-1; 7 bases align to TRBD2. With V trimmed by 5 bases and J by 9 bases, 7 bases remained unmatched. Germline CDR1 and CDR2: MDHEN and SYDVKM. This CDR3 contains 13 residues. CDR3 sequence (DNA): TGTGCCAGCAGTCGTCCAGGGAGGGGTGAGCAGTTCTTC. It translates to CASSRPGRGEQFF.